The 24 T cell receptor beta chains presented below share a single source sample, sequenced in a study of T cell repertoires in cytomegalovirus infection. Each CDR3 protein is one row after TCRdb ran MiXCR on the reads. The table lists roughly 180,000 distinct CDR3 sequences, roughly 30% of them singletons. The specimen sequenced was PBMCs. The source is a human donor in good health (CMV status not recorded). Some clones in this sample may be carry-over from other donors' samples.

The chain couples TRBV19 to TRBJ2-2, with D possibly being TRBD2 (5 bases). V gave up 2 bases and J gave up 7 bases, with 11 bases separating them. Germline values: CDR1 LNHDA, CDR2 SQIVND (reference sequence). This CDR3 has 14 amino acids. This CDR3 reads CASSIRGFGGELFF. CDR3 nucleotide sequence: TGTGCCAGTAGTATACGGGGTTTTGGCGGGGAGCTGTTTTTT.

The chain recombines TRBV13 with TRBJ1-1; 7 positions agree with TRBD1. Germline CDR1 reads PRHDT; CDR2 reads FYEKMQ (reference sequence). The CDR3 covers 16 residues. Trimming removed 0 bases from V and 1 base from J; junction bases left unmatched: 5. The CDR3 bases are TGTGCCAGCAGCTTAGGCGACGGGACAGCGAACACTGAAGCTTTCTTT. This codes for CASSLGDGTANTEAFF.

The chain recombines TRBV12-3 or TRBV12-4 with TRBJ2-6, with TRBD1 as a possible D gene (6 bases). Trimming took 7 bases from V and 0 from J, leaving 10 bases between them. The CDR3 runs 15 residues. The CDR3 reads CASNIGGSGANVLTF. The CDR3 nucleotides are TGTGCCAGCAATATAGGGGGCTCTGGGGCCAACGTCCTGACTTTC.

This clonotype was picked up a small number of times. The chain couples TRBV11-2 to TRBJ2-1, with 8 nucleotides matching TRBD2. Germline CDR1 reads SGHAT; CDR2 reads FQNNGV. J was trimmed by 9 bases and V by 5 bases; bases with no gene match: 18. This CDR3 has 17 amino acids. CDR3 sequence (DNA): TGTGCCAGCAGCGCCCAGGGACTAGGCGGGGGCCTGAGTGAGCAGTTCTTC. Translated, it gives CASSAQGLGGGLSEQFF.

This clonotype was picked up many times. This chain connects TRBV7-2 to TRBJ2-4, with 9 bases that match TRBD1. From germline, CDR1 is SGHTA and CDR2 FQGNSA. Trimming took 2 bases from V and 7 from J; bases not matched to a gene: 3. CDR3 size: 14 residues. The CDR3 DNA reads TGTGCCAGCAGCTTAACGGGACAGGGCAACATTCAGTACTTC. It translates to CASSLTGQGNIQYF.

The CDR3 sequence: CASSWDYGELFF. The CDR3 DNA is TGTGCCAGCAGTTGGGACTACGGGGAGCTGTTTTTT. This rearrangement joins TRBV27 to TRBJ2-2; TRBD2 matches at 7 bases. The CDR3 spans 12 residues. Trimming removed 4 bases from V and 7 bases from J; junction bases left unmatched: 0. CDR1 MNHEY and CDR2 SMNVEV come from the germline V gene (reference sequence).

The rearrangement links TRBV28 to TRBJ1-1; no firm D call. From germline, CDR1 is MDHEN and CDR2 SYDVKM. V shed 7 bases and J shed 6 bases, with 9 bases lying between them. The CDR3 extends over 11 amino acids. CDR3 sequence reads: CASTAGAEAFF. The CDR3 DNA is TGTGCCAGCACCGCCGGCGCTGAAGCTTTCTTT.

The V gene is TRBV29-1, the J gene TRBJ1-4; 8 bases match TRBD1. J lost 6 bases, V lost 6 bases, and 6 bases had no gene match. The CDR3 is 13 amino acids. Germline CDR1 is SQVTM and CDR2 is ANQGSEA. CDR3 protein: CSVNSGGDEKLFF. The CDR3, as DNA: TGCAGCGTGAACTCAGGGGGCGATGAAAAACTGTTTTTT.

This clonotype has just a few counts. The J gene is TRBJ1-1, the V gene TRBV6-2 or TRBV6-3; 8 bases fit TRBD1. The CDR3 contains 15 residues. The ends lost 5 bases at V and 3 bases at J; junction bases unmatched: 8. Germline V CDR1 and CDR2: MNHEY, SVGEGT. The CDR3 coding sequence is TGTGCCAGCAGTGACAGGGGCCGGGGAGACACTGAAGCTTTCTTT. Residues: CASSDRGRGDTEAFF.

Of note for this clonotype: This may be a read error: a much more frequent sequence differs by one nucleotide. The V call is TRBV7-8, the J call TRBJ2-6; D possibly uses TRBD1 or TRBD2 (6 bases each). The V gene lost 2 bases and the J gene lost 0 bases, with 14 bases spanning the gap. CDR3 size: 18 residues. In germline, CDR1 is SGHVS, CDR2 FQNEAQ. CDR3 coding DNA: TGTGCCAGCAGCTTAAGGGGGGCCCTAGTCTCTGGGGCCAACGTCCTGACTTTC. Translation: CASSLRGALVSGANVLTF.

The V and J genes are TRBV29-1 and TRBJ1-2, with D uncertain. The CDR3 sequence is 13 residues long. V was cut by 6 bases and J by 4 bases, with 15 bases left in between. Per the germline V gene, CDR1 is SQVTM and CDR2 is ANQGSEA. The CDR3 spells CSVDESGGYGYTF. The CDR3 nucleotides read TGCAGCGTCGACGAATCAGGAGGCTATGGCTACACCTTC.

This clonotype has a handful of counts. This rearrangement joins TRBV12-5 to TRBJ2-7; 10 nucleotides line up with TRBD1. CDR1 LGHNT and CDR2 FRNRAP come from the germline V gene. The CDR3 is made up of 16 amino acids. The ends lost 2 bases at V and 2 bases at J; junction bases unmatched: 6. The DNA of the CDR3 is TGTGCTAGTGGTTTGTTCCGGGACAGGGGTGCCTACGAGCAGTACTTC. Its protein product is CASGLFRDRGAYEQYF.

The chain links TRBV6-5 to TRBJ2-7; 8 bases agree with TRBD2. The CDR3 length is 14 residues. Trimming took 4 bases from V and 2 from J; bases not matched to a gene: 4. CDR1 is MNHEY, CDR2 SVGAGI, per germline. CDR3 sequence reads: CASSSAGGPYEQYF. DNA for the CDR3: TGTGCCAGCAGTTCCGCGGGGGGACCCTACGAGCAGTACTTC.

This clonotype was detected a few times. The chain recombines TRBV20-1 with TRBJ1-5; D might be TRBD1 (5 bases). V lost 6 bases to trimming and J lost 4 bases, with 22 bases between them. This CDR3 is 16 amino acids long. Germline V CDR1 and CDR2: DFQATT, SNEGSKA (reference sequence). The CDR3 DNA follows: TGCAGTGCCCTGACAATGGGGGAAGGAGGGAATCAGCCCCAGCATTTT. Translated: CSALTMGEGGNQPQHF.

The table lists this clonotype with a few counts. The gene calls are TRBV10-3 and TRBJ2-1, with TRBD2 matching 8 bases. V lost 1 base to trimming and J lost 3 bases; unmatched junction nucleotides: 8. CDR3 length: 17 residues. Germline V gene lookup returns CDR1 ENHRY and CDR2 SYGVKD. This chain's CDR3 is CAISEWLGTSIYNEQFF. The CDR3 bases are TGTGCCATCAGTGAGTGGCTGGGGACTAGTATCTACAATGAGCAGTTCTTC.

The chain employs TRBV12-3 or TRBV12-4 and TRBJ2-2; D is possibly TRBD1 or TRBD2 (5 bases each). This CDR3 spans 14 amino acids. V dropped 7 bases and J dropped 4 bases, with 13 bases sitting between them. The CDR3 DNA reads TGTGCCAGCAACCCCGGGGCCTTCACCGGGGAGCTGTTTTTT. Its protein product is CASNPGAFTGELFF.

The table lists this clonotype with a few counts. This chain connects TRBV10-1 to TRBJ1-1; weak D call: TRBD1 (6 bases). The CDR3 sequence is 13 residues long. Trimming left V 4 bases short and J 2 bases short, with 8 bases between. Germline V gene data show CDR1 as WNHNN and CDR2 as SYGVQD (reference sequence). As DNA, the CDR3 is TGCGCCAGCAGTGCGGGGGCCAACACTGAAGCTTTCTTT. It codes for CASSAGANTEAFF.

This clonotype showed up just once. A clone one base away is much larger, so this may be a read error. The rearrangement links TRBV7-9 to TRBJ2-1; D is uncertain. This CDR3 comprises 17 residues. Trimming cost V 1 base and J 8 bases, with 21 bases left between them. From germline, CDR1 is SEHNR and CDR2 FQNEAQ (reference sequence). The CDR3 sequence is CASSLVPGIPLSYEQFF. The CDR3 DNA sequence: TGTGCCAGCAGCTTAGTCCCGGGCATCCCATTGAGTTATGAGCAGTTCTTC.

Notes on this clonotype: Being one base from a much bigger clone, this may be a read error. J is TRBJ1-1 and V is TRBV7-2; 10 bases line up with TRBD1. The CDR3 extends over 16 amino acids. Germline-derived CDR1 and CDR2 are SGHTA and FQGNSA. This chain's CDR3 is CASSFRQGAGNTAAFF. The CDR3 DNA reads as TGTGCCAGCAGCTTTCGACAGGGGGCAGGGAACACTGCAGCTTTCTTT.

The chain couples TRBV11-1 to TRBJ2-5; maybe TRBD1 (5 bases). Germline V gene lookup returns CDR1 SGHAT and CDR2 FQDESV (reference sequence). The ends were cut back, 3 bases at V and 4 bases at J, with 18 bases in the middle. The CDR3 spans 16 residues. In DNA, the CDR3 is TGTGCCAGCAGCTTGGGTTTCAGGTTAGGGGTAGAGACCCAGTACTTC. As protein: CASSLGFRLGVETQYF.

The rearrangement joins TRBV6-6 to TRBJ2-3; TRBD1 agrees at 9 bases. The junction had 4 bases not matched to a gene; V was cut back by 0 bases and J by 3 bases. The germline gives CDR1 MNHNY, CDR2 SVGAGI (reference sequence). This CDR3 is 16 amino acids long. For the CDR3, the DNA is TGTGCCAGCAGTTACTCGCCGGGACAGGGAACAGATACGCAGTATTTT. This gives the protein CASSYSPGQGTDTQYF.

This clonotype was seen only once. J is TRBJ1-4 and V is TRBV11-2; D ambiguous. CDR1 is SGHAT, CDR2 FQNNGV, per germline. This CDR3 spans 13 amino acids. The V end was cut by 5 bases, the J end by 4 bases, with 8 bases between. CDR3 sequence (DNA): TGTGCCAGCAGCCTCCGGATTAATGAAAAACTGTTTTTT. It is translated as CASSLRINEKLFF.

This chain connects TRBV6-5 to TRBJ2-7; 7 bases align to TRBD2. The CDR3 has 13 residues. Trimming at V came to 0 bases and at J to 4 bases, leaving 0 bases not matched to a gene. Germline V gene data show CDR1 as MNHEY and CDR2 as SVGAGI. In nucleotides, the CDR3 is TGTGCCAGCAGTTACTCAGCGGGGTACGAGCAGTACTTC. Amino acid sequence: CASSYSAGYEQYF.

This clonotype was counted at least ten times. The CDR3 region is CASSLSAGAIDGYTF. The CDR3 DNA reads TGTGCCAGCAGCCTTTCAGCTGGGGCGATCGACGGCTACACCTTC. This sequence joins TRBV14 and TRBJ1-2, with D possibly matching TRBD1 (5 bases). The germline CDR1 and CDR2 sequences are SGHDN and FVKESK. The V and J ends lost 4 bases and 8 bases respectively, with 20 bases between them. The CDR3 totals 15 residues.